This TCR beta chain originates from a study of OX40 agonist ivuxolimab in advanced cancers. Study-wide background: Partial responses were achieved by three patients: one hepatocellular carcinoma, two cutaneous melanoma.

This clone occurred once. Antigen specificity is unknown. Study-wide results and caveats: It was also the case that some nonresponders had low normalized T-cell clonal expansion.

Sequenced by immunoSEQ multiplex PCR; TCRdb stores in-frame clones only, minus some. This table holds tens of thousands of clones, about 88% found once. The germline gives CDR1 SEHNR, CDR2 FQNEAQ (reference sequence). The CDR3 loop spans 11 amino acids. Sampled blood was obtained at baseline, cycle 4 day 1, and cycle 7 day 1. V gene TRBV7-9 combines with J gene TRBJ2-7, with D unclear. The specimen comprised CD4+ or CD8+ T cells sorted from blood, sampled in a trial of the OX40 agonist ivuxolimab. The sequence was obtained from an adult with an advanced solid tumor such as melanoma, head and neck, liver or kidney cancer. CDR3 sequence reads: CAAGESYEQYF. The CDR3 DNA follows: TGTGCGGCAGGCGAATCCTACGAGCAGTACTTC.